These T cell receptor beta chains were read from a single sample in a study of blood T cell repertoires in COVID-19. The protocol was immunoSEQ multiplex PCR, while the TCRdb copy is restricted to in-frame clones and leaves out a portion. The sample lists some 200,000 clones; almost 80% were seen once. The specimen was peripheral blood. The receptor source for this set is a woman aged 65 to 85 with acute or convalescent COVID-19. Both conserved end residues are part of each CDR3. The D gene is left open where the match is weak. Clone size, where shown, is once, few, many, or a class for clones that have expanded.

v_call: TRBV4-1
j_call: TRBJ1-2
cdr3_length: 18
d_call: NA
clone_size: large
cdr3_aa: CASSQDSPGPLLNYGYTF
cdr3_nt: TGCGCCAGCAGCCAAGATTCCCCAGGCCCCCTTCTTAACTATGGCTACACCTTC

v_call: TRBV9
j_call: TRBJ2-1
cdr3_length: 16
d_call: TRBD1
clone_size: NA
cdr3_aa: CASSLGQGSSYNEQFF
cdr3_nt: TGTGCCAGCAGCCTGGGACAGGGGAGCTCCTACAATGAGCAGTTCTTC

v_call: TRBV27
j_call: TRBJ2-1
cdr3_length: 12
d_call: NA
clone_size: NA
cdr3_aa: CASSWGPAEQFF
cdr3_nt: TGTGCCAGCAGTTGGGGCCCCGCTGAGCAGTTCTTC

v_call: TRBV5-1
j_call: TRBJ2-1
cdr3_length: 15
d_call: TRBD1
clone_size: NA
cdr3_aa: CASSWWGQGGDEQFF
cdr3_nt: TGCGCCAGCAGCTGGTGGGGACAGGGCGGAGATGAGCAGTTCTTC

v_call: TRBV5-1
j_call: TRBJ2-6
cdr3_length: 16
d_call: NA
clone_size: NA
cdr3_aa: CASSLRLSSGANVLTF
cdr3_nt: TGCGCCAGCAGCTTGCGATTGAGCTCTGGGGCCAACGTCCTGACTTTC

v_call: TRBV6-5
j_call: TRBJ2-5
cdr3_length: 15
d_call: NA
clone_size: NA
cdr3_aa: CASSPRRGVQETQYF
cdr3_nt: TGTGCCAGCAGCCCCAGGCGGGGAGTGCAAGAGACCCAGTACTTC

v_call: TRBV19
j_call: TRBJ1-3
cdr3_length: 14
d_call: NA
clone_size: NA
cdr3_aa: CASRTGSSGNTIYF
cdr3_nt: TGTGCCAGTAGGACAGGTAGCTCTGGAAACACCATATATTTT

v_call: TRBV19
j_call: TRBJ1-1
cdr3_length: 14
d_call: NA
clone_size: once
cdr3_aa: CASSAQGFRTEAFF
cdr3_nt: TGTGCCAGTAGTGCCCAGGGGTTCCGCACTGAAGCTTTCTTT

v_call: TRBV3-1/TRBV3-2
j_call: TRBJ2-1
cdr3_length: 14
d_call: TRBD1
clone_size: NA
cdr3_aa: CASSPRDRANEQFF
cdr3_nt: TGTGCCAGCAGCCCACGGGACAGGGCCAATGAGCAGTTCTTC

v_call: TRBV5-1
j_call: TRBJ2-3
cdr3_length: 16
d_call: TRBD1
clone_size: NA
cdr3_aa: CASSPGQGISQDTQYF
cdr3_nt: TGCGCCAGCAGCCCGGGACAGGGGATCTCGCAGGATACGCAGTATTTT

v_call: TRBV19
j_call: TRBJ2-1
cdr3_length: 14
d_call: TRBD1
clone_size: NA
cdr3_aa: CASVRDRLNNEQFF
cdr3_nt: TGTGCCAGTGTCCGGGACAGGCTGAACAATGAGCAGTTCTTC

v_call: TRBV5-4
j_call: TRBJ1-6
cdr3_length: 13
d_call: NA
clone_size: NA
cdr3_aa: CASSSGVNSPLHF
cdr3_nt: TGTGCCAGCAGCTCAGGGGTCAATTCACCCCTCCACTTT

v_call: TRBV6-5
j_call: TRBJ2-2
cdr3_length: 14
d_call: NA
clone_size: NA
cdr3_aa: CASSLQAVAGELFF
cdr3_nt: TGTGCCAGCAGCCTCCAAGCCGTTGCCGGGGAGCTGTTTTTT

v_call: TRBV6-4
j_call: TRBJ1-1
cdr3_length: 15
d_call: NA
clone_size: once
cdr3_aa: CASSPFGRGGTEAFF
cdr3_nt: TGTGCCAGCAGTCCCTTTGGACGAGGGGGCACTGAAGCTTTCTTT

v_call: TRBV10-3
j_call: TRBJ2-7
cdr3_length: 14
d_call: NA
clone_size: NA
cdr3_aa: CASNGGTEIYEQYF
cdr3_nt: TGTGCCTCTAACGGAGGGACTGAGATTTACGAGCAGTACTTC

v_call: TRBV30
j_call: TRBJ2-7
cdr3_length: 12
d_call: TRBD1
clone_size: NA
cdr3_aa: CAWTGGGYEQYF
cdr3_nt: TGTGCCTGGACAGGGGGCGGGTACGAGCAGTACTTC

v_call: TRBV10-3
j_call: TRBJ2-1
cdr3_length: 18
d_call: NA
clone_size: NA
cdr3_aa: CAISESSLQGTTYNEQFF
cdr3_nt: TGTGCCATCAGTGAGTCTTCTTTGCAGGGGACAACCTACAATGAGCAGTTCTTC

v_call: TRBV5-1
j_call: TRBJ2-7
cdr3_length: 12
d_call: NA
clone_size: NA
cdr3_aa: CASSLDEAEQYF
cdr3_nt: TGCGCCAGCAGCTTGGATGAGGCCGAGCAGTACTTC

v_call: TRBV29-1
j_call: TRBJ2-2
cdr3_length: 13
d_call: NA
clone_size: NA
cdr3_aa: CSVVGGNTGELFF
cdr3_nt: TGCAGCGTTGTTGGAGGGAACACCGGGGAGCTGTTTTTT

v_call: TRBV21-1
j_call: TRBJ2-5
cdr3_length: 17
d_call: NA
clone_size: NA
cdr3_aa: CASNPELSGGILETQYF
cdr3_nt: TGTGCCAGCAACCCTGAGTTGTCAGGGGGCATTCTTGAGACCCAGTACTTC

v_call: TRBV19
j_call: TRBJ1-4
cdr3_length: 15
d_call: NA
clone_size: once
cdr3_aa: CASTPGVSTNEKLFF
cdr3_nt: TGTGCCAGTACCCCAGGGGTTTCAACTAATGAAAAACTGTTTTTT

v_call: TRBV6-4
j_call: TRBJ2-1
cdr3_length: 16
d_call: TRBD2
clone_size: NA
cdr3_aa: CASSVFSGSSYNEQFF
cdr3_nt: TGTGCCAGCAGTGTCTTCAGCGGGAGCTCCTACAATGAGCAGTTCTTC

v_call: TRBV20-1
j_call: TRBJ1-2
cdr3_length: 11
d_call: NA
clone_size: once
cdr3_aa: CSASRAGGYTF
cdr3_nt: TGCAGTGCTAGCAGGGCTGGAGGCTACACCTTC

v_call: TRBV21-1
j_call: TRBJ1-5
cdr3_length: 18
d_call: NA
clone_size: NA
cdr3_aa: CASSKTPNQGADNQPQHF
cdr3_nt: TGTGCCAGCAGCAAAACTCCCAATCAGGGGGCAGACAATCAGCCCCAGCATTTT

v_call: TRBV5-6
j_call: TRBJ1-2
cdr3_length: 15
d_call: TRBD1
clone_size: once
cdr3_aa: CASSFRTGGFIGYTF
cdr3_nt: TGTGCCAGCAGCTTTAGGACAGGGGGGTTCATAGGCTACACCTTC

v_call: TRBV3-1/TRBV3-2
j_call: TRBJ2-1
cdr3_length: 12
d_call: NA
clone_size: NA
cdr3_aa: CASSQIDLEQFF
cdr3_nt: TGTGCCAGCAGCCAAATCGACTTAGAGCAGTTCTTC

v_call: TRBV2
j_call: TRBJ1-2
cdr3_length: 12
d_call: NA
clone_size: few
cdr3_aa: CASSEAGYGYTF
cdr3_nt: TGTGCCAGCAGTGAGGCGGGCTATGGCTACACCTTC

v_call: TRBV18
j_call: TRBJ2-7
cdr3_length: 18
d_call: TRBD2
clone_size: NA
cdr3_aa: CASSPPQGEREGLSEQYF
cdr3_nt: TGTGCCAGCTCACCACCTCAGGGGGAGCGGGAGGGCCTCTCCGAGCAGTACTTC

v_call: TRBV11-1
j_call: TRBJ2-6
cdr3_length: 16
d_call: TRBD1
clone_size: NA
cdr3_aa: CASARDRGPGANVLTF
cdr3_nt: TGTGCCAGCGCCCGGGACAGGGGGCCTGGGGCCAACGTCCTGACTTTC